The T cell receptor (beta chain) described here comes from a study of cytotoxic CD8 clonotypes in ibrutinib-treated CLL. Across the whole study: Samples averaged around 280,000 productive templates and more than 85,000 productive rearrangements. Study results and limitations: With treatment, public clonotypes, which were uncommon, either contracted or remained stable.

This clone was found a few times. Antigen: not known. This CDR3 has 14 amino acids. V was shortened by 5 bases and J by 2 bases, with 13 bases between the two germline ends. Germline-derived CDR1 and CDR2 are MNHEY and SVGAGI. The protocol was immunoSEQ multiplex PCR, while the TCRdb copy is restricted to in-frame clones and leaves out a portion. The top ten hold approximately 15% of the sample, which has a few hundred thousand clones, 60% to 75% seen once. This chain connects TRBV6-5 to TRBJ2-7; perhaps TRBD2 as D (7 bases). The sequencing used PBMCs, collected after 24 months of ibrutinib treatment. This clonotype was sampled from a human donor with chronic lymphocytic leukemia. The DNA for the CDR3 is TGTGCCAGCAGTGGGAGGGACACAGCCTACGAGCAGTACTTC. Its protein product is CASSGRDTAYEQYF.